Listed here are 10 T cell receptor beta chains from one sample, sequenced in a study of blood T cell repertoires in COVID-19. Clones were sequenced by immunoSEQ multiplex PCR, and TCRdb holds only the in-frame ones, with some missing. This sample has approximately 220,000 clones, with 75% to 85% found just once. The sequenced material came from peripheral blood. The receptors were sampled from a woman in her 70s with acute or convalescent COVID-19.

This clone showed up just once. This chain connects TRBV28 to TRBJ2-5; D uncertain. The ends were cut back, 7 bases at V and 2 bases at J, with 17 bases in the middle. CDR1 and CDR2 (germline): MDHEN, SYDVKM. The CDR3 loop spans 15 amino acids. The CDR3 coding sequence is TGTGCCAGCATGAGAGCAGTGGGCAGGCAAGAGACCCAGTACTTC. This sequence encodes CASMRAVGRQETQYF.

This sequence joins TRBV23-1 and TRBJ2-3; the D is unclear. TRBV23-1 is marked as an open reading frame, function uncertain. V lost 4 bases, J lost 6 bases, and 11 bases lay in between. This CDR3 is 13 amino acids long. The CDR3 nucleotides are TGCGCCAGCAGTCCCGATCTAGTTGATACGCAGTATTTT. Its protein is CASSPDLVDTQYF.

V usage is TRBV24-1 and J usage is TRBJ2-7; TRBD2 might be the D (5 bases). The CDR3 loop spans 16 amino acids. The V end was cut by 1 base, the J end by 1 base, with 13 bases between. Looked up from germline, CDR1 is KGHDR and CDR2 is SFDVKD. The CDR3 spells CATSDLQSGWSYEQYF. CDR3 DNA sequence: TGTGCCACCAGTGATTTACAGTCGGGGTGGTCCTACGAGCAGTACTTC.

This clone was counted a single time. The chain couples TRBV6-5 to TRBJ2-2; the match to TRBD2 covers 9 bases. The ends lost 3 bases at V and 6 bases at J; junction bases unmatched: 8. The CDR3 loop spans 16 amino acids. The germline V gene encodes CDR1 MNHEY and CDR2 SVGAGI. CDR3 nucleotide sequence: TGTGCCAGCAGTTATCTGCGGGCGGGGGGGCCCGGGGAGCTGTTTTTT. Its protein product is CASSYLRAGGPGELFF.

The rearrangement uses TRBV24-1 and TRBJ2-1; 9 bases are shared with TRBD1. The trim removed 4 bases at V and 2 bases at J, leaving 5 bases unmatched. The germline CDR1 and CDR2 sequences are KGHDR and SFDVKD. The CDR3 runs 16 residues. The CDR3 DNA reads as TGTGCCACCAGTGACCCGGGACAGGGAGCCTACAATGAGCAGTTCTTC. Amino acid sequence: CATSDPGQGAYNEQFF.

V and J are TRBV4-2 and TRBJ1-2; TRBD1 matches at 8 bases. The CDR3 is 14 residues long. The J segment lost 8 bases and the V segment lost 3 bases, leaving 8 bases of the junction unmatched. Germline-derived CDR1 and CDR2 are LGHNA and YNFKEQ. The CDR3 sequence: CASSQDRVGGGYTF. The CDR3 DNA sequence: TGTGCCAGCAGCCAGGACAGGGTAGGAGGGGGCTACACCTTC.

The chain employs TRBV7-2 and TRBJ1-1; D might be TRBD1 (5 bases). Trimming stripped 1 base from V and 0 bases from J, with 21 bases between. The germline V gene has CDR1 SGHTA and CDR2 FQGNSA. The CDR3 runs 19 residues. As DNA, the CDR3 is TGTGCCAGCAGCTTAGGAGCCCTCAGCAAGGGGCCGATGAACACTGAAGCTTTCTTT. This gives the protein CASSLGALSKGPMNTEAFF.

The chain uses TRBV3-1 (or the pseudogene TRBV3-2) and TRBJ1-6, with TRBD1 matching over 10 bases. Germline CDR1 LGHDT, CDR2 YNNKEL (reference sequence). CDR3 length: 14 residues. Trimming cost V 4 bases and J 7 bases; bases outside gene matches: 1. CDR3 DNA: TGTGCCAGCAGCCGGACAGGGGGAAATTCACCCCTCCACTTT. It is translated as CASSRTGGNSPLHF.

This clone was found a few times. This chain links TRBV19 with TRBJ2-7, with TRBD1 identical over 10 bases. Trimming at V came to 2 bases and at J to 2 bases, leaving 3 bases not matched to a gene. The CDR3 spans 15 residues. Germline loops: CDR1 LNHDA, CDR2 SQIVND (reference sequence). The CDR3 here is CASSILGTGAYEQYF. CDR3 coding DNA: TGTGCCAGTAGTATATTAGGGACAGGGGCCTACGAGCAGTACTTC.

V usage is TRBV24-1 and J usage is TRBJ1-1; 8 bases are a match to TRBD1. Germline loops: CDR1 KGHDR, CDR2 SFDVKD. There are 14 residues in the CDR3. V shed 5 bases and J 6 bases; nucleotides not matched to a gene: 7. The DNA for the CDR3 is TGTGCCACCAGTGGACCGACAGGGGCGGCTGAAGCTTTCTTT. Its protein product is CATSGPTGAAEAFF.